Listed below are T cell receptor beta chains from one sample, sequenced in a study of blood T cell repertoires in COVID-19. Using immunoSEQ multiplex PCR, the repertoire was profiled, and TCRdb retains in-frame clones only, with some absent. The sample shows some 310,000 clones, roughly 89% of them seen only once. Sequencing was performed on peripheral blood. The origin of the receptors is a woman aged 40-49 years with COVID-19, enrolled during active disease. Each CDR3 is given with its conserved first and last residue. A D gene is named only where the DNA matches it firmly. The size of a clone is reported for some rows only, either as once, few or many, or as a class for expanded clones.

v_call	j_call	d_call	clone_size	cdr3_nt	cdr3_aa
TRBV5-1	TRBJ2-2	TRBD2	.	TGCGCCAGCAGCTTGGTACTCGGACTAGGCCCCGGGGAGCTGTTTTTT	CASSLVLGLGPGELFF
TRBV5-1	TRBJ2-3	TRBD2	once	TGCGCCAGCAGGAGGGGAGCGGGGGGGCGAGGAGGCACAGATACGCAGTATTTT	CASRRGAGGRGGTDTQYF
TRBV10-3	TRBJ1-1	TRBD1	.	TGTGCCATCAGTTTACAGGGGACGAGGAACACTGAAGCTTTCTTT	CAISLQGTRNTEAFF
TRBV7-2	TRBJ1-1	.	.	TGTGCCAGCAGCCGTGGCAACACTGAAGCTTTCTTT	CASSRGNTEAFF
TRBV7-2	TRBJ1-1	.	.	TGTGCCAGCAGCTTAGCAGAGGGCACTGAAGCTTTCTTT	CASSLAEGTEAFF
TRBV3-1/TRBV3-2	TRBJ1-5	.	.	TGTGCCAGCAGCCCCAATGTGCGGGGAGGAAGCAATCAGCCCCAGCATTTT	CASSPNVRGGSNQPQHF
TRBV29-1	TRBJ1-1	.	once	TGCAGCGTCGACAGTAACACTGAAGCTTTCTTT	CSVDSNTEAFF
TRBV6-1	TRBJ1-1	.	.	TGTGCCAGCAGTACCAGGACTGAGAACACTGAAGCTTTCTTT	CASSTRTENTEAFF
TRBV12-3/TRBV12-4	TRBJ1-5	.	.	TGTGCCAGCAGTATAAGACAAGAACAGCCCCAGCATTTT	CASSIRQEQPQHF
TRBV4-1	TRBJ1-1	.	few	TGCGCCAGCAGCCAGCCCACGGGGAACACTGAAGCTTTCTTT	CASSQPTGNTEAFF
TRBV6-6	TRBJ1-5	TRBD1	.	TGTGCCAGCAGTATCAACAGGGGTGGCAATCAGCCCCAGCATTTT	CASSINRGGNQPQHF
TRBV7-8	TRBJ1-4	TRBD1	once	TGTGCCAGCAGCCATGGGACAGCTAATGAAAAACTGTTTTTT	CASSHGTANEKLFF
TRBV4-1	TRBJ1-1	.	.	TGCGCCAGCAGCCAAGATTTCGGTGGCACTGAAGCTTTCTTT	CASSQDFGGTEAFF
TRBV15	TRBJ2-2	.	once	TGTGCCACCAGCAGGTTCGGGGCGAACACCGGGGAGCTGTTTTTT	CATSRFGANTGELFF
TRBV3-1/TRBV3-2	TRBJ1-2	TRBD1	.	TGTGCCAGCAGCCCTGATCCAGGGGGCTATGGCTACACCTTC	CASSPDPGGYGYTF
TRBV6-2/TRBV6-3	TRBJ1-1	TRBD1	.	TGTGCCAGCAGTTACGGACAGGGGCAAGCCTTT	CASSYGQGQAF
TRBV19	TRBJ2-2	.	.	TGTGCCAGTACGACGACAGGCTCGAACACCGGGGAGCTGTTTTTT	CASTTTGSNTGELFF
TRBV5-1	TRBJ1-1	.	.	TGCGCCAGCAGCTTGCTAACCGATCCCCGCGGGAGCACTGAAGCTTTCTTT	CASSLLTDPRGSTEAFF
TRBV29-1	TRBJ1-4	.	.	TGCAGCGTCTCCGGGAACAGCGATGAAAAACTGTTTTTT	CSVSGNSDEKLFF
TRBV18	TRBJ2-3	TRBD2	.	TGTGCCAGCTCACCCTTAAGGACCCCGGGGGGTTCTAGCACAGATACGCAGTATTTT	CASSPLRTPGGSSTDTQYF
TRBV7-2	TRBJ1-6	.	.	TGTGCCAGCAGCTTAACGGCAGCGGGTAGGGCACCCCTCCACTTT	CASSLTAAGRAPLHF
TRBV13	TRBJ2-5	TRBD2	.	TGTGCCAGCAGCCGTCGGGGGGGGCAAGAGACCCAGTACTTC	CASSRRGGQETQYF
TRBV5-8	TRBJ1-5	TRBD1	.	TGTGCCAGCAGCTTGGGACAGGGGACTCGCAATCAGCCCCAGCATTTT	CASSLGQGTRNQPQHF